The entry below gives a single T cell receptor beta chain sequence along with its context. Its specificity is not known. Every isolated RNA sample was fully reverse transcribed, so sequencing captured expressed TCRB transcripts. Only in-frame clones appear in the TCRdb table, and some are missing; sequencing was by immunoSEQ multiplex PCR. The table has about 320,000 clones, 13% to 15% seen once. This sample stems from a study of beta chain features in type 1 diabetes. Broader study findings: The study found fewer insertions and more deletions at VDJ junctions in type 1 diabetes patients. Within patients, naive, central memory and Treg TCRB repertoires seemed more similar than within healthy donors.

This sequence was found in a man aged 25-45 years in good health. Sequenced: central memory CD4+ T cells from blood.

This chain's CDR3 is CASSPASGSTETQYF. CDR3 sequence (DNA): TGTGCCAGCAGCCCGGCGAGCGGGAGTACTGAGACCCAGTACTTC. This rearrangement joins TRBV5-6 to TRBJ2-5; 8 bases agree with TRBD2. CDR3 size: 15 residues. CDR1 SGHDT and CDR2 YYEEEE come from the germline V gene. Germline trimming cut 4 bases from V and 5 bases from J; bases unmatched to any gene: 10.